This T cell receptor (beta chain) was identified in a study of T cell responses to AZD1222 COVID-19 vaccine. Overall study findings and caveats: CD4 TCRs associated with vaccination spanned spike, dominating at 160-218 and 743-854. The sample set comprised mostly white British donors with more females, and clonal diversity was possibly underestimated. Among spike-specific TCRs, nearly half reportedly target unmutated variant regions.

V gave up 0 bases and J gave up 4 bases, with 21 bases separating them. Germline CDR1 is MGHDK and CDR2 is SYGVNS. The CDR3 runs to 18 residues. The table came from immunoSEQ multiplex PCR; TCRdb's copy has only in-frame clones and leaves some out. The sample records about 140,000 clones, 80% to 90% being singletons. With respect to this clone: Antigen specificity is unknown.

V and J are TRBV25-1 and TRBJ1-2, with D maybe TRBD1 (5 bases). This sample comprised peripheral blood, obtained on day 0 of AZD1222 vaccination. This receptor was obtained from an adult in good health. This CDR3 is CASSEYNGASSFGYGYTF. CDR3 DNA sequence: TGTGCCAGCAGTGAATATAACGGGGCTAGTTCTTTTGGCTATGGCTACACCTTC.